This T cell receptor beta chain originates from a study of blood T cell repertoires in COVID-19. Overall study: Collection of acute and convalescent COVID-19 samples took place in the United States, Italy and Spain.

Germline loops: CDR1 MNHEY, CDR2 SMNVEV (reference sequence). The CDR3 contains 15 residues. Trimming took off 4 bases at V and 1 base at J, with 13 bases between the two ends. Repertoires were generated with immunoSEQ multiplex PCR, while TCRdb's copy carries only in-frame clones and drops some. Here the sample spans around 140,000 clones, nearly 90% being singletons. The TCR originated in a man in his 70s with acute or convalescent COVID-19. Sequencing used peripheral blood. The chain is built from TRBV27 and TRBJ1-1; no clear D. The CDR3 nucleotides read TGTGCCAGCAGTTCAGCGCATCGGAGGAACACTGAAGCTTTCTTT. It codes for CASSSAHRRNTEAFF.